The rows below give T cell receptor beta chains drawn from one sample of a study of T cell responses to AZD1222 COVID-19 vaccine. TCRdb keeps only in-frame clones here, not all; method: immunoSEQ multiplex PCR. Among about 120,000 clones listed, 70% to 90% were seen once. The sample in question was peripheral blood, obtained on day 0 of AZD1222 vaccination. The origin of the receptors is an adult in good health. Both conserved end residues are part of each CDR3. A D gene is named only where the DNA matches it firmly. The size entry is marked missing in some rows and otherwise reads once, few, many or a size class.

v_gene	d_gene	j_gene	abundance	CDR3nt	CDR3aa
TRBV5-1	TRBD1	TRBJ1-4	-	TGCGCCAGCAGAGCTGACAGGGGGCGGGATGAAAAACTGTTTTTT	CASRADRGRDEKLFF
TRBV5-1	-	TRBJ2-1	-	TGCGCCAGCAGCACTTACAATGAGCAGTTCTTC	CASSTYNEQFF
TRBV19	-	TRBJ1-1	-	TGTGCCAGTAGTCTAACCCCAGCGACGTCAGACACTGAAGCTTTCTTT	CASSLTPATSDTEAFF
TRBV18	TRBD2	TRBJ2-1	-	TGTGCCAGCTCACCAACGGCGGGGGTAACCTACAATGAGCAGTTCTTC	CASSPTAGVTYNEQFF
TRBV9	-	TRBJ2-1	-	TGTGCCAGCAGCGACGATTGGTACGGGAGCTCCTACAATGAGCAGTTCTTC	CASSDDWYGSSYNEQFF
TRBV9	-	TRBJ1-1	-	TGTGCCAGCAGCCCAGTGGGGATGAACACTGAAGCTTTCTTT	CASSPVGMNTEAFF
TRBV28	-	TRBJ1-5	once	TGTGCCAGCAGCGCAACAGGGTTTAGCAATCAGCCCCAGCATTTT	CASSATGFSNQPQHF
TRBV4-1	-	TRBJ1-1	-	TGCGCCAGCAGCCAAGCGGACGGGGCCGACACTGAAGCTTTCTTT	CASSQADGADTEAFF
TRBV6-5	-	TRBJ2-1	-	TGTGCCAGCACCCGTGGGAACAATGAGCAGTTCTTC	CASTRGNNEQFF
TRBV6-6	-	TRBJ2-7	-	TGTGCCATTAAGGACGGTCTAGCCTACGAGCAGTACTTC	CAIKDGLAYEQYF
TRBV28	-	TRBJ2-3	-	TGTGCCAGCAGTGTCTCTAGCACAGATACGCAGTATTTT	CASSVSSTDTQYF
TRBV7-9	-	TRBJ2-5	-	TGTGCCAGCAGCACCGGGACGGCGAATGGGGAGACCCAGTACTTC	CASSTGTANGETQYF
TRBV2	-	TRBJ2-7	-	TGTGCCAGCAGTGAAGCCACAAACTCCTACGAGCAGTACTTC	CASSEATNSYEQYF
TRBV6-1	-	TRBJ2-7	-	TGTGCCAGCAGATCCGCACAGGGAGGTTCTTACGAGCAGTACTTC	CASRSAQGGSYEQYF
TRBV19	-	TRBJ2-1	-	TGTGCCAGTAGTATCAGCCCGCCGGGTGACAATGAGCAGTTCTTC	CASSISPPGDNEQFF
TRBV4-1	TRBD2	TRBJ2-7	-	TGCGCCAGCAGCCAAGATGTGGCGGGGGGGCGGTACGAGCAGTACTTC	CASSQDVAGGRYEQYF
TRBV18	TRBD1	TRBJ2-7	-	TGTGCCAGCTCACCTATGGGGACAGCGAGCTACGAGCAGTACTTC	CASSPMGTASYEQYF
TRBV7-2	TRBD2	TRBJ2-1	-	TGTGCCAGCAGACTTCAGGGACTACGAAATGAGCAGTTCTTC	CASRLQGLRNEQFF
TRBV6-1	-	TRBJ2-5	-	TGTGCCAGCAGTGAATTAGTTGGGGCGACTCAGTACTTC	CASSELVGATQYF
TRBV28	-	TRBJ2-3	-	TGTGCCAGCAGTTTACGTTTCACTAGCACAGATACGCAGTATTTT	CASSLRFTSTDTQYF
TRBV12-3/TRBV12-4	-	TRBJ2-5	-	TGTGCCAGCAGTCCCTCGGACTGGCGGACCCAGTACTTC	CASSPSDWRTQYF
TRBV2	-	TRBJ1-2	-	TGTGCCAGCAGTCCTCCGACAGAGGTCTATGGCTACACCTTC	CASSPPTEVYGYTF
TRBV20-1	TRBD1	TRBJ2-2	-	TGCAGTGCTAGTGAACCCGGGACAGGGGATGCCGGGGAGCTGTTTTTT	CSASEPGTGDAGELFF
TRBV11-2	-	TRBJ1-1	-	TGTGCCAGCAGCTTGAGGGAAGGCACTGAAGCTTTCTTT	CASSLREGTEAFF
TRBV28	-	TRBJ1-3	-	TGTGCCAGCAGTCTAGGACGCAATGGGGCTGGAAACACCATATATTTT	CASSLGRNGAGNTIYF
TRBV7-9	TRBD1	TRBJ1-1	-	TGTGCCAGCAGCTTACAGGGGGCTGAAGCTTTCTTT	CASSLQGAEAFF
TRBV30	TRBD1	TRBJ2-7	-	TGTGCCTGGAGTCGCGACAGGGGATACGAGCAGTACTTC	CAWSRDRGYEQYF
TRBV28	TRBD1	TRBJ1-2	few	TGTGCCAGCAGTGCCACCAGGGGGCCAGTTGGCTACACCTTC	CASSATRGPVGYTF
TRBV7-8	-	TRBJ1-2	-	TGTGCCAGCAGCCCTACACAGGGCGACTATGGCTACACCTTC	CASSPTQGDYGYTF
TRBV28	-	TRBJ1-6	-	TGTGCCAGCAGTTTTTTGGGAAAGAATTCACCCCTCCACTTT	CASSFLGKNSPLHF
TRBV6-1	TRBD1	TRBJ1-1	-	TGTGCCAGCAGAGAGACAGGGGGGACTGAAGCTTTCTTT	CASRETGGTEAFF
TRBV5-4	-	TRBJ2-1	-	TGTGCCAGCAGCTTTATCGGGGTTCGGAAATTCTTC	CASSFIGVRKFF
TRBV10-1	TRBD2	TRBJ2-1	-	TGCGCCAGCATGGGGACTAGCCCCAATGAGCAGTTCTTC	CASMGTSPNEQFF
TRBV19	TRBD2	TRBJ2-5	-	TGTGCCAGTAGTATCCCTGGGCGGGGGGGCCCAGAGACCCAGTACTTC	CASSIPGRGGPETQYF
TRBV4-2	-	TRBJ1-4	-	TGTGCCAGCAGCCAAACACTCCGGGACAAGGAAAAACTGTTTTTT	CASSQTLRDKEKLFF
TRBV7-3	TRBD1	TRBJ2-2	-	TGTGCCAGCAGCAAAGGACAGGGTGGCACCGGGGAGCTGTTTTTT	CASSKGQGGTGELFF
TRBV3-1/TRBV3-2	TRBD2	TRBJ2-7	-	TGTGCCAGCAGCAAGCGGGGAGCGAACGAGCAGTACTTC	CASSKRGANEQYF
TRBV4-1	TRBD1	TRBJ1-2	-	TGCGCCAGCAATCAGGGGGGGACAGGGGGCGCGGACTATGGCTACACCTTC	CASNQGGTGGADYGYTF
TRBV6-5	-	TRBJ2-5	few	TGTGCCAGCAGCGAAGAGACCCAGTACTTC	CASSEETQYF
TRBV7-2	-	TRBJ2-7	-	TGTGCCAGCAGCTTAACAGGGAACTACGAGCAGTACTTC	CASSLTGNYEQYF
TRBV24-1	-	TRBJ1-4	once	TGTGCCACCAGTGACCCAGGTCTCTCTAATGAAAAACTGTTTTTT	CATSDPGLSNEKLFF